One sample yielded the 16 T cell receptor beta chains listed below, sequenced in a study of blood T cell repertoires in COVID-19. Clones were read by immunoSEQ multiplex PCR, and TCRdb kept only the in-frame ones, dropping some. The sample shows about 300,000 clones, approximately 89% of them seen only once. The source material was peripheral blood. Receptors were obtained from a woman aged 25 to 39 with COVID-19, enrolled during active disease.

V is TRBV29-1 and J is TRBJ1-1; 8 bases fit TRBD1. Germline V gene sequence: CDR1 SQVTM, CDR2 ANQGSEA. After removal of 5 bases from V and 4 bases from J, the junction contained 3 bases not matched to a gene. CDR3 length: 12 residues. The CDR3 protein is CSVWTGLTEAFF. The CDR3 region has the DNA TGCAGCGTTTGGACAGGGCTCACTGAAGCTTTCTTT. Complete variable domain (other parts from reference TRBV29-1 and TRBJ1-1): SAVISQKPSRDICQRGTSLTIQCQVDSQVTMMFWYRQQPGQSLTLIATANQGSEATYESGFVIDKFPISRPNLTFSTLTVSNMSPEDSSIYLCSVWTGLTEAFFGQGTRLTVV.

The chain employs TRBV6-5 and TRBJ2-5, with a weak D call TRBD2 (6 bases). This CDR3 has 13 amino acids. Germline values: CDR1 MNHEY, CDR2 SVGAGI. V lost 7 bases and J 12 bases, leaving 21 bases between the germline ends. CDR3 amino acids: CASTKLPGGVKYF. CDR3 nucleotide sequence: TGTGCCAGCACCAAGCTACCGGGCGGGGTGAAGTACTTC.

The J gene is TRBJ1-5, the V gene TRBV29-1; 10 nucleotides agree with TRBD1. The CDR3 totals 10 residues. In germline, CDR1 is SQVTM, CDR2 ANQGSEA. The J segment lost 12 bases and the V segment lost 6 bases, leaving 2 bases of the junction unmatched. The CDR3 protein is CSVDRGNQHF. CDR3 in DNA: TGCAGCGTGGACAGGGGGAACCAGCATTTT.

The chain joins TRBV13 to TRBJ1-2; 8 bases fit TRBD1. This CDR3 contains 16 residues. V lost 0 bases to trimming and J lost 3 bases; unmatched junction nucleotides: 6. Germline V gene data show CDR1 as PRHDT and CDR2 as FYEKMQ (reference sequence). CDR3: CASSLGSRGRDYGYTF. CDR3 nucleotide sequence: TGTGCCAGCAGCTTAGGGTCCAGGGGGCGCGACTATGGCTACACCTTC.

The chain employs TRBV10-3 and TRBJ2-3, with 11 bases fitting TRBD2. Per the germline V gene, CDR1 is ENHRY and CDR2 is SYGVKD. The V segment lost 5 bases and the J segment 2 bases; nucleotides outside the gene matches: 6. The CDR3 runs to 16 residues. DNA for the CDR3: TGTGCCATCAGTTCGGGACTAGCGGCTGTCACAGATACGCAGTATTTT. Translation gives CAISSGLAAVTDTQYF.

This clone was seen more than once but under ten times. V gene TRBV4-3 combines with J gene TRBJ2-3; TRBD2 aligns across 12 bases. The germline V gene has CDR1 LGHNA and CDR2 YSLEER. The CDR3 consists of 19 residues. The V gene end was trimmed by 0 bases and the J gene end by 7 bases; junction bases not matched to a gene: 14. The CDR3 region has the DNA TGCGCCAGCAGCCAAGATCTCCTAGCGGGGGGGCCGAGTGGGTATACGCAGTATTTT. Amino acid sequence: CASSQDLLAGGPSGYTQYF.

The rearrangement uses TRBV5-1 and TRBJ1-3; TRBD1 agrees at 8 bases. The CDR3 is 16 amino acids. Per germline, CDR1 SGHRS and CDR2 YFSETQ. The V gene end was trimmed by 0 bases and the J gene end by 6 bases; junction bases not matched to a gene: 8. CDR3 nucleotides: TGCGCCAGCAGCTTGGGGGACAGGTCTCTCGCAAACACCATATATTTT. Its translation is CASSLGDRSLANTIYF.

The rearrangement uses TRBV6-4 and TRBJ1-4, with D unresolved. The CDR3 consists of 18 residues. The V gene lost 0 bases and the J gene lost 3 bases, with 17 bases spanning the gap. From germline, CDR1 is MRHNA and CDR2 SNTAGT. CDR3 in amino acids: CASSDSYTGSSSNEKLFF. The CDR3 DNA reads as TGTGCCAGCAGTGACTCGTACACGGGGAGTAGTTCTAATGAAAAACTGTTTTTT.

The chain employs TRBV12-5 and TRBJ2-5; 10 nucleotides agree with TRBD2. There are 16 residues in the CDR3. Germline V lookup: CDR1 LGHNT, CDR2 FRNRAP. J gave up 5 bases and V 7 bases, and 13 bases lay outside the gene matches. Here the CDR3 reads CASAPGDSGGPETQYF. CDR3 DNA: TGTGCTAGTGCTCCGGGGGATAGCGGGGGGCCTGAGACCCAGTACTTC.

The CDR3: CASSPLQDSGNTIYF. In nucleotides, the CDR3 is TGTGCCAGCTCACCACTACAGGACTCTGGAAACACCATATATTTT. The chain employs TRBV18 and TRBJ1-3; D is possibly TRBD1 (5 bases). CDR1 KGHSH and CDR2 LQKENI come from the germline V gene. The CDR3 is 15 amino acids. The V and J ends lost 1 base and 0 bases respectively, with 7 bases between them.

There are a few counts of this clone. This chain uses TRBV25-1 with TRBJ1-6; D gene unclear. Trimming pared 4 bases from V and 9 bases from J, leaving 10 bases between. The germline V gene encodes CDR1 MGHDK and CDR2 SYGVNS. CDR3 length equals 13 residues. The CDR3 bases are TGTGCCAGCAGTGGAGGAGTACCTTCACCCCTCCACTTT. It encodes CASSGGVPSPLHF.

The chain joins TRBV6-5 to TRBJ1-5; possible D gene TRBD1, 5 bases. Germline V gene sequence: CDR1 MNHEY, CDR2 SVGAGI. The V end lost 7 bases, the J end lost 2 bases, and 15 bases lay between the germline ends. There are 15 residues in the CDR3. This CDR3 reads CASKRLPQGNQPQHF. The CDR3 region has the DNA TGTGCCAGCAAGAGGCTCCCACAGGGCAATCAGCCCCAGCATTTT.

The chain links TRBV7-8 to TRBJ2-7, with a possible D match to TRBD2 (6 bases). Germline V gene lookup returns CDR1 SGHVS and CDR2 FQNEAQ. The ends were cut back, 5 bases at V and 6 bases at J, with 14 bases in the middle. This CDR3 has 13 amino acids. This CDR3 is CASSVGLSTEQYF. DNA for the CDR3: TGTGCCAGCAGCGTCGGACTATCCACCGAGCAGTACTTC.

The chain couples TRBV5-1 to TRBJ1-1, with D unclear. Germline V gene data show CDR1 as SGHRS and CDR2 as YFSETQ. The CDR3 sequence is 14 residues long. V dropped 7 bases and J dropped 0 bases, with 13 bases sitting between them. The CDR3 DNA follows: TGCGCCAGCTCTGATTCGGTTTTGAACACTGAAGCTTTCTTT. Its translation is CASSDSVLNTEAFF. The full variable domain, its missing parts supplied by reference TRBV5-1 and TRBJ1-1, is KAGVTQTPRYLIKTRGQQVTLSCSPISGHRSVSWYQQTPGQGLQFLFEYFSETQRNKGNFPGRFSGRQFSNSRSEMNVSTLELGDSALYLCASSDSVLNTEAFFGQGTRLTVV.

V gene TRBV5-6 combines with J gene TRBJ2-5; a weak D match, TRBD2 (5 bases). The V gene's germline CDR1 is SGHDT and CDR2 YYEEEE. The CDR3 is 14 residues long. The germline V and J ends were trimmed by 4 bases and 2 bases, with 12 bases remaining between them. The CDR3 coding sequence is TGTGCCAGCAGCCTCGACGGAGGACAAGAGACCCAGTACTTC. Encoded protein: CASSLDGGQETQYF. The variable domain in full, completed from reference TRBV5-6 and TRBJ2-5, reads DAGVTQSPTHLIKTRGQQVTLRCSPKSGHDTVSWYQQALGQGPQFIFQYYEEEERQRGNFPDRFSGHQFPNYSSELNVNALLLGDSALYLCASSLDGGQETQYFGPGTRLLVL.

This sequence joins TRBV5-1 and TRBJ1-2; 8 bases are a match to TRBD1. The CDR3 loop spans 17 amino acids. Germline lookup yields CDR1 SGHRS and CDR2 YFSETQ. The V gene end was trimmed by 4 bases and the J gene end by 7 bases; junction bases not matched to a gene: 18. CDR3 sequence: CASSPVGAGGFTSGYTF. The CDR3 coding sequence is TGCGCCAGCAGCCCCGTTGGGGCAGGGGGCTTCACTTCTGGCTACACCTTC.